The 10 T cell receptor beta chains reported below all come from one sample, sequenced in a study of a mutant IDH1 vaccine in newly diagnosed glioma. Profiled with immunoSEQ multiplex PCR; TCRdb holds only in-frame clones, not every one. The sample includes around 80,000 clones, 85% to 90% of them seen just once. Sample time point: week 23, last vaccination. A single vaccine dose contained 300 ug of mutant IDH1 20-mer peptide, and topical imiquimod was used with it. What these receptors recognize is not known. The sample consisted of PBMCs, taken from a glioma patient whose treatment included an IDH1 peptide vaccine. The origin of the receptors is a woman in her forties or fifties with glioma.

As DNA, the CDR3 is TGTGCTAGTGGTCCCCCCAGCTCCTACAATGAGCAGTTCTTC. Translation: CASGPPSSYNEQFF. The gene calls are TRBV12-5 and TRBJ2-1; D call uncertain. Germline CDR1 LGHNT, CDR2 FRNRAP. Trimming left V 5 bases short and J 0 bases short, with 8 bases between. The CDR3 is 14 amino acids.

The rearrangement joins TRBV2 to TRBJ1-1, with D possibly matching TRBD1 (5 bases). The CDR3 runs to 14 residues. Germline V gene data show CDR1 as SNHLY and CDR2 as FYNNEI. The germline V and J ends were trimmed by 2 bases and 1 base, with 8 bases remaining between them. The CDR3 nucleotides are TGTGCCAGCAGTGAATTGGGGCAGAACACTGAAGCTTTCTTT. This translates into CASSELGQNTEAFF. Complete variable domain (other parts from reference TRBV2 and TRBJ1-1): EPEVTQTPSHQVTQMGQEVILRCVPISNHLYFYWYRQILGQKVEFLVSFYNNEISEKSEIFDDQFSVERPDGSNFTLKIRSTKLEDSAMYFCASSELGQNTEAFFGQGTRLTVV.

The V call is TRBV7-2, the J call TRBJ2-7; no definite D call. The CDR3 is made up of 16 amino acids. CDR1 is SGHTA, CDR2 FQGNSA, per germline. V was trimmed by 5 bases and J by 1 base, leaving 18 bases between them. The CDR3 sequence: CASSSPLRTGSYEQYF. The CDR3 coding sequence is TGTGCCAGCAGCAGCCCTTTGAGGACGGGTTCCTACGAGCAGTACTTC.

This clone was observed a single time. V gene TRBV27 combines with J gene TRBJ2-5; 8 bases map to TRBD1. TRBJ2-7 explains the end of the DNA better; the J call may be wrong. Germline-derived CDR1 and CDR2 are MNHEY and SMNVEV (reference sequence). The CDR3 contains 14 residues. For the CDR3, the DNA is TGTGCCAGCAGTTTAGTGGACAGGGACGACGAGCAGTACTTC. Its translation is CASSLVDRDDEQYF.

This clone came up once. The chain is built from TRBV11-2 and TRBJ2-1; 8 bases are shared with TRBD2. This CDR3 spans 14 amino acids. The V gene's germline CDR1 is SGHAT and CDR2 FQNNGV. Unmatched junction bases numbered 5, after V lost 5 bases and J lost 5 bases. The CDR3 DNA is TGTGCCAGCAGCCCTCGGGGGGGGCACAATGAGCAGTTCTTC. This sequence encodes CASSPRGGHNEQFF.

This chain links TRBV27 with TRBJ2-1; TRBD1 agrees at 9 bases. The CDR3 contains 13 residues. V trimming: 8 bases; J trimming: 9 bases; junction bases outside the gene matches: 8. Per germline, CDR1 MNHEY and CDR2 SMNVEV (reference sequence). CDR3 loop: CASGQGRAGEQFF. The CDR3 region has the DNA TGTGCCAGCGGACAGGGGAGGGCTGGTGAGCAGTTCTTC.

Remarks on this clone: Other DNA sequences in this specimen translate into the identical CDR3. The gene calls are TRBV25-1 and TRBJ1-1; 9 bases agree with TRBD1. Unmatched junction bases numbered 12, after V lost 9 bases and J lost 1 base. Germline V gives CDR1 MGHDK, CDR2 SYGVNS. There are 16 residues in the CDR3. In DNA form, the CDR3 reads TGTGCCAGTAGGCATCACAGGGGGCAGGGGAACACTGAAGCTTTCTTT. Translation: CASRHHRGQGNTEAFF.

V is TRBV30 and J is TRBJ1-4, with a weak D call TRBD1 (6 bases). CDR3 size: 15 residues. The ends were cut back, 0 bases at V and 4 bases at J, with 12 bases in the middle. In germline, CDR1 is GTSNPN, CDR2 SVGIG (reference sequence). CDR3 nucleotide sequence: TGTGCCTGGAGTGTATTAAGAGGGGGTAATGAAAAACTGTTTTTT. This codes for CAWSVLRGGNEKLFF.

The V gene is TRBV6-5, the J gene TRBJ1-2, with D tentatively TRBD1 (6 bases). Between the trimmed V and J ends, which lost 4 bases and 4 bases, there was a span of 16 bases. The germline V gene has CDR1 MNHEY and CDR2 SVGAGI. CDR3 length equals 15 residues. The CDR3 sequence is CASSSPQGPSYGYTF. CDR3 sequence (DNA): TGTGCCAGCAGTTCCCCACAGGGCCCCAGCTATGGCTACACCTTC.

This clone was observed a handful of times. The chain joins TRBV5-1 to TRBJ1-4, with D possibly matching TRBD1 (5 bases). The CDR3 has 13 amino acids. V lost 0 bases, J lost 7 bases, and 7 bases lay in between. Germline CDR1 SGHRS, CDR2 YFSETQ. This CDR3 reads CASSLGRAEKLFF. The CDR3 region has the DNA TGCGCCAGCAGCTTGGGCAGGGCTGAAAAACTGTTTTTT.